This T cell receptor (beta chain) was profiled in a study of cytomegalovirus exposure and HLA in healthy donors. Study as a whole: One earlier analysis, a look at about 179 million T cells, found some 120 million unique TCR beta sequences. General study findings and limits: Accurate prediction of HLA-A and HLA-B alleles (for most subjects) was reportedly achieved from TCR beta sequences. Immune exposure data for these donors was limited to CMV serostatus.

The PCR was carried out with 60 Vbeta primers and 13 Jbeta primers. Repertoires were generated with immunoSEQ multiplex PCR, while TCRdb's copy carries only in-frame clones and drops some. The sample has more than 80,000 clones, 60% to 80% seen once; the top ten hold roughly 0.79%. As to this clone: As yet, its antigen is unknown.

V shed 4 bases, J shed 3 bases, and the junction held 8 bases outside the gene matches. The CDR3 consists of 16 residues. The germline CDR1 and CDR2 sequences are MNHNS and SASEGT. The clonotype was recovered from a boy younger than 18 in good health and CMV-seronegative. The chain joins TRBV6-1 to TRBJ2-7, with 11 nucleotides matching TRBD1. Specimen: PBMCs. Written as DNA, the CDR3 is TGTGCCAGCAGTGCTGTTTGGGACAGGGGGTTCTACGAGCAGTACTTC. It yields the protein CASSAVWDRGFYEQYF.